This T cell receptor beta chain was recorded in a study of blood T cell repertoires in COVID-19. Study overall: The cDNA or gDNA used as material had been derived from T cells, B-cell-depleted T cells, or PBMCs.

In the source study's methods: Amplifying reference gene primers gave estimates of nucleated cell counts. Repertoires were generated with immunoSEQ multiplex PCR, while TCRdb's copy carries only in-frame clones and drops some. That table supplies the V and J calls and clone size; D and trimming were determined from the DNA. Found here are fewer than 250,000 clones, 65% to 85% of them singletons; the top ten hold approximately 7.4%. The CDR3 spans 15 residues. Looked up from germline, CDR1 is ENHRY and CDR2 is SYGVKD. V was trimmed by 0 bases and J by 6 bases, leaving 12 bases between them. Donors were grouped by their self-reported clinical history.

The genes are TRBV10-3 and TRBJ1-5; D is perhaps TRBD1 (5 bases). The sequencing input was PBMCs or T cells enriched from blood (not recorded which). This TCR came from a woman aged 40 to 55 with acute COVID-19. CDR3: CAISESGDFGQPQHF. The CDR3 DNA reads as TGTGCCATCAGTGAGTCAGGGGACTTCGGTCAGCCCCAGCATTTT.